This T cell receptor (beta chain) was found in a study of blood T cell repertoires in COVID-19 (TCRdb year 2020). Concerning the study at large: Samples covering the acute and convalescent phases of COVID-19 were provided by collaborators in the United States, Italy and Spain. Nearly every sample came with metadata listing a de-identified subject ID, COVID-19 status, age in years and sex. The repertoires were made available in a free public database intended to serve as a resource for research on the immune response to SARS-CoV-2. Samples came from the ongoing ImmuneRACE study (first 160 participants) plus 1,254 subjects from 6 global collaborators. Where available, HLA class I and class II types were taken from metadata supplied by the sample provider and were not determined by assay-based typing. The prospective study material was composed of cDNA or gDNA derived from T cells, B-cell-depleted T cells, or PBMCs. Subjects who had been exposed to COVID-19, were actively infected with it, or had recovered from it provided the deeply sampled blood TCRbeta repertoires that made up the dataset.

CDR1 and CDR2 were assigned from the germline V gene (reference sequence) as MNHEY and SMNVEV. V ends up 6 bases short and J 4 bases short, with an unmatched junction base count of 6. The CDR3 measures 14 amino acids from cysteine to phenylalanine. Only the CDR3 DNA stays, 42 bases, in frame from base 1. Each collaborating institution followed its own protocols to collect whole blood in K2EDTA tubes. Collaborator samples were shipped for TCRbeta analysis as frozen whole blood, isolated PBMCs, or DNA extracted from either sample type. Overall study outcomes, separate from this receptor: The quantity of clinical and demographic metadata differed by source and by participant and was supplied without curation.

TCRbeta CDR3 regions were amplified from genomic DNA using the immunoSEQ Assay, a bias-controlled multiplex PCR. Processing in the source paper ran as follows. The number of nucleated cells in each sample was estimated by amplification of reference gene primers within the assay. Sequence reads were collapsed and filtered to measure the absolute abundance of every unique TCRbeta CDR3 rearrangement. For each sample, productive Simpson clonality was calculated by taking the square root of Simpson's diversity index across productive rearrangements. TCRdb holds this immuneACCESS table with in-frame rearrangements only. Some clones are missing; in checked studies, unresolved V genes explain under half, and the rest has no known cause. V and J calls plus clone size are reproduced from that table; the DNA served to infer D and trimming. For this sample there are 200,000 to 250,000 clones; 85% to 90% appear just once. Of the sample, 2.5% to 3.5% is held by the ten largest clones.

Comments on this clone: There is no known antigen for this receptor. The record has no base qualities; no much larger clone is one base away.

The TCR was taken from a woman aged 55-70 years with acute or convalescent COVID-19. This chain is built from TRBV27 and TRBJ1-2; TRBD1 agrees with 9 junctional bases. The specimen sequenced was peripheral blood. The DNA sequence is given as TGTGCCAGCAGACTGGGGACAGGGACCTATGGCTACACCTTC. It specifies CASRLGTGTYGYTF.